The sequence of this T cell receptor (beta chain) was determined in a study of technical replicates of blood from a few donors (dated 2017 in TCRdb). Library method: the immunoSEQ multiplex PCR assay. Held by TCRdb, this immuneACCESS table contains in-frame sequences only and omits some clones. Under half of the omission traces to an unresolved V gene where checked; the cause of the rest is unknown. The sample table holds roughly 80,000 clones, of which around 92% were seen once. Together, the top ten hold less than 0.5% of the sample. For this clone: Its antigen remains undetermined. The sample holds no much larger clone one base away, and base qualities are not on file.

The source material was T cells isolated from PBMCs. This receptor was identified in a human donor in good health.

For the CDR3, the sequence is CASSLPSAQETQYF. The DNA is as follows: TGTGCCAGCAGCTTACCTAGCGCCCAAGAGACCCAGTACTTC. The chain is assembled from TRBV11-3 and TRBJ2-5; 6 matching bases give a weak D call of TRBD2. There are 14 amino acids in the CDR3, from cysteine to phenylalanine inclusive. The DNA shown is the 42-base CDR3, in frame from base 1. According to the germline V gene, CDR1 reads SGHNT and CDR2 reads YENEEA. V loses 2 bases, J loses 1 base, and the germline ends lie 8 bases apart.